These T cell receptor beta chains were read from a single sample in a study of CD8+CD57+ T cells in acquired aplastic anemia. MiXCR, run by TCRdb on the reads, gives a single entry per CDR3 protein. The data contain 150,000 to 200,000 distinct CDR3 sequences, 64% of them seen just once; the ten biggest clones take up approximately 44%. Sequenced material: sorted CD4+, CD8+, or CD8+CD57+ T cells (not recorded which) from PBMCs. The receptors were sampled from a human donor with severe aplastic anemia or a healthy control (not recorded which). The CDR3 runs from the conserved cysteine through the conserved F or W. The D gene is left open where the match is weak. Some rows mark clone size as missing; the rest say once, few, many or name a class of expanded clone.

clone size	V gene	D gene	J gene	CDR3 protein	CDR3 DNA
NA	TRBV12-5	NA	TRBJ2-3	CASGLGLTDTQYF	TGTGCTAGTGGCCTAGGCCTCACAGATACGCAGTATTTT
NA	TRBV12-3/TRBV12-4	NA	TRBJ2-3	CASSLEGQDPTDTQYF	TGTGCCAGCAGTTTAGAAGGTCAGGACCCCACCGATACGCAGTATTTT
NA	TRBV2	NA	TRBJ1-5	CASSGQDYSNQPQHF	TGTGCCAGCAGTGGACAGGATTATAGCAATCAGCCCCAGCATTTT
few	TRBV3-1	NA	TRBJ1-3	CASSLDLPGNTIYF	TGTGCCAGCAGCCTGGACCTTCCTGGAAACACCATATATTTT
few	TRBV5-1	NA	TRBJ2-1	CASSPQGTDYNEQFF	TGCGCCAGCAGCCCTCAGGGGACGGATTACAATGAGCAGTTCTTC
many	TRBV6-5	NA	TRBJ1-2	CASSYSEGGGLNYGYTF	TGTGCCAGCAGTTACTCGGAGGGAGGGGGACTTAACTATGGCTACACCTTC
NA	TRBV15	NA	TRBJ2-7	CATSEGGRGYEQYF	TGTGCCACCAGCGAGGGGGGGCGCGGGTACGAGCAGTACTTC
NA	TRBV10-3	TRBD1	TRBJ2-7	CAISVQGANEQYF	TGTGCCATCAGTGTACAGGGGGCGAACGAGCAGTACTTC
NA	TRBV29-1	NA	TRBJ1-1	CSADGSLNTEAFF	TGCAGCGCCGACGGGTCCTTGAACACTGAAGCTTTCTTT
NA	TRBV2	TRBD2	TRBJ2-1	CASRCRATSDNEQFF	TGTGCCAGCAGGTGTCGGGCAACTAGCGACAATGAGCAGTTCTTC
once	TRBV20-1	TRBD2	TRBJ2-7	CAAWGGETYEQYF	TGCGCAGCATGGGGGGGGGAAACCTACGAGCAGTACTTC
NA	TRBV6-5	NA	TRBJ2-7	CASSHGTTGYEQYF	TGTGCCAGCAGTCATGGGACAACCGGCTACGAGCAGTACTTC
few	TRBV18	NA	TRBJ2-6	CASSPPWDTSSGANVLTF	TGTGCCAGCTCACCACCGTGGGACACTAGCTCTGGGGCCAACGTCCTGACTTTC
NA	TRBV15	NA	TRBJ2-1	CATSWVNEQFF	TGTGCCACCAGCTGGGTCAATGAGCAGTTCTTC
NA	TRBV2	TRBD1	TRBJ2-6	CAGRTGAGSGANVLTF	TGTGCCGGCAGGACAGGGGCTGGCTCTGGGGCCAACGTCCTGACTTTC
NA	TRBV6-6	TRBD1	TRBJ2-7	CASSSTGQGVREQYF	TGTGCCAGCAGTTCCACGGGACAGGGGGTGAGAGAGCAGTACTTC
NA	TRBV9	TRBD1	TRBJ1-3	CASSGQGAGNTIYF	TGTGCCAGCAGCGGACAGGGAGCTGGAAACACCATATATTTT
many	TRBV20-1	TRBD1	TRBJ2-7	CSARDRTGGNSYEQYF	TGCAGTGCTAGAGATCGGACAGGGGGAAACTCCTACGAGCAGTACTTC